This T cell receptor (beta chain) was obtained from a study of blood T cell repertoires in COVID-19. Looked up from germline, CDR1 is LNHDA and CDR2 is SQIVND (reference sequence). This CDR3 region has 15 residues. V was pared by 3 bases and J by 0 bases, with 9 bases between. Clones were read by immunoSEQ multiplex PCR, and TCRdb kept only the in-frame ones, dropping some. Here the sample spans 300,000 to 400,000 clones, approximately 90% being singletons. This clone was recorded a few times. The chain has TRBV19 and TRBJ1-3, with D tentatively TRBD1 (6 bases). The sequencing input was peripheral blood. This TCR derives from a man in his thirties or forties with COVID-19, enrolled during active disease. The CDR3 region has the DNA TGTGCCAGTAGTATTTCAGGGGTCTCTGGAAACACCATATATTTT. Translation gives CASSISGVSGNTIYF. The full variable domain, rest sourced from reference TRBV19 and TRBJ1-3, is DGGITQSPKYLFRKEGQNVTLSCEQNLNHDAMYWYRQDPGQGLRLIYYSQIVNDFQKGDIAEGYSVSREKKESFPLTVTSAQKNPTAFYLCASSISGVSGNTIYFGEGSWLTVV.